This T cell receptor (beta chain) emerged from a study of T cell repertoires in cytomegalovirus infection. Study-level information: CMV epitopes used comprised recently identified HLA-C-restricted ones and well-studied HLA-B-restricted ones. Public TCR beta signature analysis indicated the presence of both CMV infection and matching HLA type.

Study-level points and caveats: The cumulative frequency of public TCR beta families distinguished individuals who carried CMV together with the relevant HLA. HLA-C-restricted TCR beta clonotypes specific for CMV led the ex vivo response.

Regarding this clonotype: Its specificity is not known.

The CDR3 is 16 residues long. Unmatched junction bases numbered 7, after V lost 2 bases and J lost 7 bases. Per germline, CDR1 SGDLS and CDR2 YYNGEE. TCRdb re-analysed the reads in MiXCR, keeping a single row per CDR3 protein. The sample includes about 770,000 distinct CDR3 sequences, almost 30% of them seen just once. This specimen consisted of cultured CD8+ T cells from PBMCs, obtained from culture after CMV antigen stimulation. The chain is built from TRBV9 and TRBJ2-1, with TRBD1 identical over 12 bases. This TCR was sampled from a human donor in good health (CMV status not recorded). Some clones in this sample may be carry-over from other donors' samples. In DNA form, the CDR3 reads TGTGCCAGCAGCGTTACGGGACAGGGGGCGGGTAATGAGCAGTTCTTC. The encoded protein is CASSVTGQGAGNEQFF.